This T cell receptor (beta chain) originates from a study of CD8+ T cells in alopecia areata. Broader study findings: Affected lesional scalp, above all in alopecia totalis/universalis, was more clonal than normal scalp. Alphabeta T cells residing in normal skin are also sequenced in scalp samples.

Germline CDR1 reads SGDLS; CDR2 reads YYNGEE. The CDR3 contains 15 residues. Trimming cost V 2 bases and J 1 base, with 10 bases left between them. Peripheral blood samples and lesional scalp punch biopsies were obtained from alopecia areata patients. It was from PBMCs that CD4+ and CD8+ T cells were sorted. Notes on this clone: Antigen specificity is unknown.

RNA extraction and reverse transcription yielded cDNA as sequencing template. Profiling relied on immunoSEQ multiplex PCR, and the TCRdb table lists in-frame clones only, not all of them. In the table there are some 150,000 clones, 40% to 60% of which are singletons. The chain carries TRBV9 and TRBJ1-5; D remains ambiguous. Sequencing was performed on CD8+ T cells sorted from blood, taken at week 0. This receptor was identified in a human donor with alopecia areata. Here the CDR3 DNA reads TGTGCCAGCAGCGTCGAGGGCCTCAGCAATCAGCCCCAGCATTTT. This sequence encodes CASSVEGLSNQPQHF.